This T cell receptor beta chain is from a study of T cells of healthy individuals. CDR1 DFQATT and CDR2 SNEGSKA come from the germline V gene (reference sequence). The CDR3 is 11 amino acids. Deletions cut 0 bases from V and 2 bases from J, with 1 base between. This clonotype has more than one count but fewer than ten. TCRdb reprocessed the 5' RACE reads via MiXCR and lists one record per CDR3 protein. This sample has approximately 58,000 distinct CDR3 sequences; 14% to 15% occur once, and the top ten carry roughly a sixth. This rearrangement joins TRBV20-1 to TRBJ2-5; D not resolved. This receptor was obtained from a human donor in good health. The CDR3: CSARDQETQYF. DNA for the CDR3: TGCAGTGCTAGAGATCAAGAGACCCAGTACTTC.